The clone carrying this T cell receptor (beta chain) showed up many times. The antigen is not known. A much larger clone lies a single base off, so this may be a read error. The data were obtained in a study of T cells in Graves' hyperthyroidism and ophthalmopathy. The germline V gene has CDR1 MDHEN and CDR2 SYDVKM. The CDR3 covers 14 residues. Fresh peripheral blood, under 13 ml, yielded the PBMCs. Amplification yielded TCR beta CDR3 regions, with RNA transcripts as the source. In the first-round RT-PCR of the TCR CDR3, the HTBI primer set was used. Using its own MiXCR run on the multiplex PCR reads, TCRdb lists one record per CDR3 protein. The sample lists about half a million distinct CDR3 sequences, roughly 24% seen once, with roughly 10% in the top ten. Study conclusions and caveats: The blood repertoire included most of the expanded thyroid clonotypes above 0.001. A model of 13 V-J pairs discriminated ophthalmopathy from stable hyperthyroidism. Ophthalmopathy was identified by the model a median around 6 months ahead of onset.

The TCR originated in a woman aged 25-40 years with Graves' ophthalmopathy. Material: blood. The J gene is TRBJ2-5, the V gene TRBV28; no clear D. CDR3 DNA sequence: TGTGCCAGCAGTTCGAGATTGTACGTCGAGACCAAGTACTTC. This sequence encodes CASSSRLYVETKYF.